Following are 13 T cell receptor beta chains from one sample sequenced in a study of Graves' ophthalmopathy and Graves' hyperthyroidism. TCR beta CDR3 amplification used RNA transcripts. Scientists carried out first-round RT-PCR using HTBI primers and then a second-round multiplex PCR. One entry per CDR3 protein, called by TCRdb with MiXCR from the multiplex PCR reads. Found here are 200,000 to 250,000 distinct CDR3 sequences, roughly 21% of them singletons; the top ten hold around 45%. Sequencing was carried out using peripheral blood. These receptor sequences come from a woman aged 45-65 years with Graves' ophthalmopathy.

This clonotype showed up many times. The J gene is TRBJ2-7, the V gene TRBV29-1; 8 nucleotides match TRBD2. Germline V gene sequence: CDR1 SQVTM, CDR2 ANQGSEA. The trim removed 4 bases at V and 0 bases at J, leaving 2 bases unmatched. This CDR3 is 13 amino acids long. CDR3 protein: CSVGLAYSYEQYF. The CDR3 coding sequence is TGCAGCGTTGGACTAGCGTACTCCTACGAGCAGTACTTC.

This clonotype has ten or more counts. This rearrangement joins TRBV5-1 to TRBJ1-6; D call uncertain. Germline CDR1 SGHRS, CDR2 YFSETQ. V lost 0 bases and J 5 bases, leaving 3 bases between the germline ends. This CDR3 contains 13 residues. This CDR3 reads CASSLADNSPLHF. The CDR3 DNA is TGCGCCAGCAGCTTGGCCGATAATTCACCCCTCCACTTT.

In its sample, this clonotype was seen many times. The chain joins TRBV29-1 to TRBJ2-4, with D unclear. V was pared by 5 bases and J by 0 bases, with 11 bases between. The V gene's germline CDR1 is SQVTM and CDR2 ANQGSEA. The CDR3 is made up of 14 amino acids. This CDR3 reads CSVRETLAKNIQYF. The CDR3 DNA reads as TGCAGCGTTCGAGAGACTTTAGCCAAAAACATTCAGTACTTC.

This clonotype was seen at least ten times. The chain links TRBV20-1 to TRBJ1-6, with D unclear. V was pared by 6 bases and J by 7 bases, with 16 bases between. Germline CDR1 is DFQATT and CDR2 is SNEGSKA (reference sequence). The CDR3 runs to 14 residues. As DNA, the CDR3 is TGCAGTGCCTGCCCGGCACTTCCGAATTCACCCCTCCACTTT. Translation gives CSACPALPNSPLHF.

This clonotype has at least ten counts. This sequence joins TRBV30 and TRBJ2-7, with 9 bases aligning to TRBD2. The CDR3 extends over 15 amino acids. V shed 3 bases, J shed 2 bases, and the junction held 8 bases outside the gene matches. CDR1 is GTSNPN and CDR2 is SVGIG in the germline V gene (reference sequence). CDR3 in amino acids: CAWSKASGTPYEQYF. CDR3 bases: TGTGCCTGGAGCAAAGCTAGCGGGACGCCCTACGAGCAGTACTTC.

This chain uses TRBV19 with TRBJ2-2; tentative D call: TRBD1 (5 bases). Between the trimmed V and J ends, which lost 5 bases and 1 base, there was a span of 8 bases. From germline, CDR1 is LNHDA and CDR2 SQIVND (reference sequence). The CDR3 loop spans 14 amino acids. CDR3 in amino acids: CASSGQQNTGELFF. The CDR3 DNA reads TGTGCCAGTAGTGGACAACAGAACACCGGGGAGCTGTTTTTT.

This clonotype was found many times. The V and J genes are TRBV2 and TRBJ2-2; a weak D match, TRBD1 (6 bases). V lost 4 bases, J lost 5 bases, and 14 bases lay in between. CDR3 length: 15 residues. The V gene's germline CDR1 is SNHLY and CDR2 FYNNEI. CDR3 nucleotide sequence: TGTGCCAGCAGTGCCAACAGGGTTGGAACCGGGGAGCTGTTTTTT. This translates into CASSANRVGTGELFF.

This clonotype was counted ten times or more. The CDR3 loop reads CASSVGGKRWYEQYF. The DNA of the CDR3 is TGTGCCAGCAGCGTGGGGGGGAAGCGTTGGTACGAGCAGTACTTC. This chain joins TRBV12-3 or TRBV12-4 and TRBJ2-7, with TRBD2 matching 7 bases. V lost 6 bases and J lost 4; bases outside the gene matches: 12. The CDR3 is made up of 15 amino acids.

This clonotype was observed at least ten times. The chain couples TRBV18 to TRBJ2-7; the D gene is possibly TRBD2 (6 bases). In germline, CDR1 is KGHSH, CDR2 LQKENI. This CDR3 contains 14 residues. Trimming left V 4 bases short and J 0 bases short, with 10 bases between. The CDR3 bases are TGTGCCAGCTCACGGGCTAGCGACTCCTACGAGCAGTACTTC. Translation: CASSRASDSYEQYF.

This clonotype has ten or more counts. The V and J genes are TRBV12-3 or TRBV12-4 and TRBJ1-5; D is uncertain. V was clipped by 1 base and J by 4 bases, with 8 bases between them. This CDR3 comprises 14 residues. The CDR3 DNA is TGTGCCAGCAGTTTAGGGTCTGTGAATCAGCCCCAGCATTTT. Its protein is CASSLGSVNQPQHF.

This clonotype was counted at least ten times. This sequence joins TRBV12-3 or TRBV12-4 and TRBJ2-6; D is ambiguous. Trimming stripped 0 bases from V and 1 base from J, with 7 bases between. The CDR3 is 16 residues long. The CDR3 region has the DNA TGTGCCAGCAGTTTAGCTTTGGGGTCTGGGGCCAACGTCCTGACTTTC. Translating it yields CASSLALGSGANVLTF.

This clonotype was recorded at least ten times. The chain employs TRBV12-3 or TRBV12-4 and TRBJ1-2; 7 nucleotides line up with TRBD1. CDR3 size: 15 residues. V gave up 6 bases and J gave up 4 bases; unmatched junction bases: 11. CDR3 protein: CASSPGDGTAYGYTF. The CDR3 DNA is TGTGCCAGCAGCCCCGGGGACGGGACAGCCTATGGCTACACCTTC.

The chain links TRBV20-1 to TRBJ1-5, with D perhaps TRBD1 (5 bases). Germline V gene lookup returns CDR1 DFQATT and CDR2 SNEGSKA (reference sequence). This CDR3 is built from 16 residues. The V gene lost 0 bases and the J gene lost 7 bases, with 19 bases spanning the gap. The CDR3 loop reads CSARDSGVSGGQPQHF. CDR3 sequence (DNA): TGCAGTGCTAGAGACAGTGGGGTCTCGGGGGGACAGCCCCAGCATTTT.